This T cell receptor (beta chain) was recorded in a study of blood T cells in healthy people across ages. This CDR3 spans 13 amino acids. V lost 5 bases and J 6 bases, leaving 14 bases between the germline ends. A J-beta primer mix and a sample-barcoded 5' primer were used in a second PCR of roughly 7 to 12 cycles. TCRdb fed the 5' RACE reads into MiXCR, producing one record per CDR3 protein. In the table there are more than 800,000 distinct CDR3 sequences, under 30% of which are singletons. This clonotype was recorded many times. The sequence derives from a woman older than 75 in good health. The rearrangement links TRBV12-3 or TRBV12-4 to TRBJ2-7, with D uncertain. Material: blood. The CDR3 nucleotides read TGTGCCAGCAGTCCTGAACCTCTAGGCGAGCAGTACTTC. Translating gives CASSPEPLGEQYF.